This TCR beta chain comes out of a study of blood T cell repertoires in COVID-19. TCRdb's copy holds only in-frame clones and misses some; the assay was immunoSEQ multiplex PCR. The sample includes 90,000 to 140,000 clones, about four fifths of them seen just once. V was pared by 4 bases and J by 4 bases, with 9 bases between. This CDR3 is 14 amino acids long. Germline V CDR1 and CDR2: SGHRS, YFSETQ. The genes are TRBV5-1 and TRBJ2-6; D is unclear. Sequencing used peripheral blood. The TCR was taken from an elderly woman with acute or convalescent COVID-19. The CDR3 DNA reads as TGCGCCAGCAGCCCTTCAACAGGGGCCAACGTCCTGACTTTC. Translation: CASSPSTGANVLTF.